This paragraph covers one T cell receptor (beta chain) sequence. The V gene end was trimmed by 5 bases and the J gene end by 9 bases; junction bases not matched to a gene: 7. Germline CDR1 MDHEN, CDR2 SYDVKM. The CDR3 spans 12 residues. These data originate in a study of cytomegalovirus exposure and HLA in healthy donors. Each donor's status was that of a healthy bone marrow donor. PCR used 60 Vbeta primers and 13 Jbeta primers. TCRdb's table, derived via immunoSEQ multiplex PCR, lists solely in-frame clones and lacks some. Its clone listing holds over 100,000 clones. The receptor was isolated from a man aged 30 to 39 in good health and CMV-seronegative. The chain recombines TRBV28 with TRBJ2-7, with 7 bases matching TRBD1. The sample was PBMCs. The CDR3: CASSLQGVGQYF. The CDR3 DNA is TGTGCCAGCAGTCTCCAGGGGGTGGGGCAGTACTTC.